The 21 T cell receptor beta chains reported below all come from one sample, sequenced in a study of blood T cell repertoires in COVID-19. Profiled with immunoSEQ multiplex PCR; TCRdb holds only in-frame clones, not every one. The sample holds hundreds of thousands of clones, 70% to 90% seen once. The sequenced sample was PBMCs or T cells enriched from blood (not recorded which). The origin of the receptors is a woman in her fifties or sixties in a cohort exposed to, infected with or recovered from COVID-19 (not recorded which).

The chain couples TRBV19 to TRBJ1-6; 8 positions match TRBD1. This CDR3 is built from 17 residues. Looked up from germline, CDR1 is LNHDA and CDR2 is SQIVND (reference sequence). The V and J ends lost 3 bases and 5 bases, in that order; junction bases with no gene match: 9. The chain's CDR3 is CASSIFQGASNNSPLHF. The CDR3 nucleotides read TGTGCCAGTAGTATCTTCCAGGGGGCGTCAAATAATTCACCCCTCCACTTT.

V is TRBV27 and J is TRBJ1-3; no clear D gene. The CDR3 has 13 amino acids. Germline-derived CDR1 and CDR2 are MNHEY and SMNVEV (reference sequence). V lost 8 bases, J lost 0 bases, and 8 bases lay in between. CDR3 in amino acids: CASPTRSGNTIYF. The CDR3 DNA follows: TGTGCCAGCCCGACTCGCTCTGGAAACACCATATATTTT.

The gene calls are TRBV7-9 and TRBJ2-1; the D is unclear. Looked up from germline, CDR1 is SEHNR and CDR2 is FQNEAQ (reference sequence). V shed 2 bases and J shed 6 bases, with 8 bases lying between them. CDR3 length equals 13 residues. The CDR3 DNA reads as TGTGCCAGCAGCTTAATCTCTAGCAATGAGCAGTTCTTC. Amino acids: CASSLISSNEQFF.

CDR3 DNA sequence: TGTGCCAGCAGTTCCTCCTGGGGGGGGACACCTAATGAAAAACTGTTTTTT. The encoded protein is CASSSSWGGTPNEKLFF. V usage is TRBV28 and J usage is TRBJ1-4, with D possibly being TRBD1 (6 bases). The CDR3 sequence is 17 residues long. In germline, CDR1 is MDHEN, CDR2 SYDVKM. The V end lost 4 bases, the J end lost 3 bases, and 18 bases lay between the germline ends.

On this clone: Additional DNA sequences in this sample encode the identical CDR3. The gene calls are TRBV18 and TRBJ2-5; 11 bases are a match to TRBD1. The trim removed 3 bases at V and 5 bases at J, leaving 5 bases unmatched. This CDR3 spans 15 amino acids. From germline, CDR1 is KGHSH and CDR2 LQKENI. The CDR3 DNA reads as TGTGCCAGCTCACCCGGGACAGGGGGAAGGGAGACCCAGTACTTC. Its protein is CASSPGTGGRETQYF.

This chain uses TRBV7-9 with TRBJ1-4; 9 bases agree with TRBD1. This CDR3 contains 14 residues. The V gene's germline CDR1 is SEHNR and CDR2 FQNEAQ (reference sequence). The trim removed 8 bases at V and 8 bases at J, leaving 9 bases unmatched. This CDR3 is CASGGDRADEKLFF. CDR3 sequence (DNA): TGTGCCAGCGGTGGGGACAGGGCAGACGAAAAACTGTTTTTT.

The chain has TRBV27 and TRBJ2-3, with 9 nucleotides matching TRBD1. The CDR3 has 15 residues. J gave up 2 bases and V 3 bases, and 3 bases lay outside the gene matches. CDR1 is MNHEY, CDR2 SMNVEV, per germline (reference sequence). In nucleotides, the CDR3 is TGTGCCAGCAGTTTCGGGACAGGGTTCACAGATACGCAGTATTTT. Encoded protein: CASSFGTGFTDTQYF.

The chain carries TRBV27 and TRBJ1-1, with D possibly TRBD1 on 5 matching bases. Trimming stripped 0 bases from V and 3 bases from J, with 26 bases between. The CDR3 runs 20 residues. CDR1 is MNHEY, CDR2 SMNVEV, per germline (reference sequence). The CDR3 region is CASSLSSWGGLKGLDTEAFF. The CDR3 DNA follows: TGTGCCAGCAGTTTATCCTCCTGGGGGGGATTAAAGGGGTTGGACACTGAAGCTTTCTTT.

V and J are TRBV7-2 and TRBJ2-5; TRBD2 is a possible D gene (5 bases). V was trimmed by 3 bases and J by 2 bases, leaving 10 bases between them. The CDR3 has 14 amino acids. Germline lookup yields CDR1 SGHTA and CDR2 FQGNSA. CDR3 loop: CASSFSSSQETQYF. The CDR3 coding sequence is TGTGCCAGCAGCTTCTCTAGCTCACAAGAGACCCAGTACTTC.

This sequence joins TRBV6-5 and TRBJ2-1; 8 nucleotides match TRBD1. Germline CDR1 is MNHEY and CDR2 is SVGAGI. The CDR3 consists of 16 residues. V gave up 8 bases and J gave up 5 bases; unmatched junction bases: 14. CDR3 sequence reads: CASRSRTGSRNNEQFF. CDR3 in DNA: TGTGCCAGCCGTTCCAGGACAGGGTCAAGAAACAATGAGCAGTTCTTC.

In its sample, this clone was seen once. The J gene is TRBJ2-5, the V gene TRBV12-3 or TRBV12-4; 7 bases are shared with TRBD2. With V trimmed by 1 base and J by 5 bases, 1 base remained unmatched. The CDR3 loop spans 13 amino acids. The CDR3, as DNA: TGTGCCAGCAGTTTAGAGGGAGGGGAGACCCAGTACTTC. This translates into CASSLEGGETQYF.

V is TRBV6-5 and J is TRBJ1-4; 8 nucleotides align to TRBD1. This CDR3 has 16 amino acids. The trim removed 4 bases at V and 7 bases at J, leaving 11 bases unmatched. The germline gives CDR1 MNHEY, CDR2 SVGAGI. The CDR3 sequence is CASSSSQTGVAEKLFF. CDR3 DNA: TGTGCCAGCAGTTCAAGTCAGACAGGGGTTGCTGAAAAACTGTTTTTT.

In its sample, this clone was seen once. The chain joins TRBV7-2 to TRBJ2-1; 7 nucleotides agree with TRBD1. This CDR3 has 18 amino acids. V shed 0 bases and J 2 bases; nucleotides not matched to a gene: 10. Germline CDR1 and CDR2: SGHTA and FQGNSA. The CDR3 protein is CASSLAPPTGRAYNEQFF. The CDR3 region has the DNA TGTGCCAGCAGCTTAGCCCCACCGACAGGGCGGGCCTACAATGAGCAGTTCTTC.

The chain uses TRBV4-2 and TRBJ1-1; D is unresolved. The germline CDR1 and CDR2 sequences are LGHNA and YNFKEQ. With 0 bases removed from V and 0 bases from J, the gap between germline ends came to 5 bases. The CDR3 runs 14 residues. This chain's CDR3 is CASSQERLNTEAFF. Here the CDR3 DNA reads TGTGCCAGCAGCCAAGAACGGTTGAACACTGAAGCTTTCTTT.

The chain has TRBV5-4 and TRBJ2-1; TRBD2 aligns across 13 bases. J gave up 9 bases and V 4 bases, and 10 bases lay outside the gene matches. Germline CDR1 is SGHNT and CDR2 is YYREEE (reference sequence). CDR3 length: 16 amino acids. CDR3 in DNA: TGTGCCAGCAGCGTGAGACTAGCGGGGGGTACCACTGAGCAGTTCTTC. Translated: CASSVRLAGGTTEQFF.

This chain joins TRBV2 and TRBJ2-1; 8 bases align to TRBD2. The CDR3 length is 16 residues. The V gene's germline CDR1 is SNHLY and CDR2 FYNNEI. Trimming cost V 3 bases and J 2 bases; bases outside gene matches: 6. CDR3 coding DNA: TGTGCCAGCAGTGACCCCGTCGGGGGGGCCTACAATGAGCAGTTCTTC. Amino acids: CASSDPVGGAYNEQFF.

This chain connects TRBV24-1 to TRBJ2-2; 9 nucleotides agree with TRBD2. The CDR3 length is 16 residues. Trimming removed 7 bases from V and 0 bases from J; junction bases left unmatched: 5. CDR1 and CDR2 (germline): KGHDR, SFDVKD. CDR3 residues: CATRASGASNTGELFF. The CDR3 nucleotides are TGTGCCACCAGGGCTAGCGGGGCATCGAACACCGGGGAGCTGTTTTTT.

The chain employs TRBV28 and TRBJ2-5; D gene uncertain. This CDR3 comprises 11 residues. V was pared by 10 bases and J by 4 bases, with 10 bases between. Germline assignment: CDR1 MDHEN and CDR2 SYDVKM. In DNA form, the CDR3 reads TGTGCCACCGGTGGTGCAGAGACCCAGTACTTC. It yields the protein CATGGAETQYF.

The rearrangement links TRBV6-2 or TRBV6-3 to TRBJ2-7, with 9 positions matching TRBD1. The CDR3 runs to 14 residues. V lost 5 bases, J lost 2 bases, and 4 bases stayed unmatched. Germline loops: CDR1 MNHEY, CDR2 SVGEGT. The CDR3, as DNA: TGTGCCAGCAGTCTATGGACAGGGGCCTACGAGCAGTACTTC. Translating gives CASSLWTGAYEQYF.

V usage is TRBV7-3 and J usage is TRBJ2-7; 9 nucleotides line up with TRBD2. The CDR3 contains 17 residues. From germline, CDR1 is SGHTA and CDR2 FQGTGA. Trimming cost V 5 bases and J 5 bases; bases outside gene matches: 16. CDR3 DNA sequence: TGTGCCAGCAGCCCGAGGGGAAAGGGGACTAGCCCACACGAGCAGTACTTC. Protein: CASSPRGKGTSPHEQYF.

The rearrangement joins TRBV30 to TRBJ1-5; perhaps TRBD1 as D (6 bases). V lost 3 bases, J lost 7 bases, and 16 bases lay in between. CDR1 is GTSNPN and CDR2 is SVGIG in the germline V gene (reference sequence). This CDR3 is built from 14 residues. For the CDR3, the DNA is TGTGCCTGGAGCGGGGTGGGGGCTGGACAGCCCCAGCATTTT. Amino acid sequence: CAWSGVGAGQPQHF.